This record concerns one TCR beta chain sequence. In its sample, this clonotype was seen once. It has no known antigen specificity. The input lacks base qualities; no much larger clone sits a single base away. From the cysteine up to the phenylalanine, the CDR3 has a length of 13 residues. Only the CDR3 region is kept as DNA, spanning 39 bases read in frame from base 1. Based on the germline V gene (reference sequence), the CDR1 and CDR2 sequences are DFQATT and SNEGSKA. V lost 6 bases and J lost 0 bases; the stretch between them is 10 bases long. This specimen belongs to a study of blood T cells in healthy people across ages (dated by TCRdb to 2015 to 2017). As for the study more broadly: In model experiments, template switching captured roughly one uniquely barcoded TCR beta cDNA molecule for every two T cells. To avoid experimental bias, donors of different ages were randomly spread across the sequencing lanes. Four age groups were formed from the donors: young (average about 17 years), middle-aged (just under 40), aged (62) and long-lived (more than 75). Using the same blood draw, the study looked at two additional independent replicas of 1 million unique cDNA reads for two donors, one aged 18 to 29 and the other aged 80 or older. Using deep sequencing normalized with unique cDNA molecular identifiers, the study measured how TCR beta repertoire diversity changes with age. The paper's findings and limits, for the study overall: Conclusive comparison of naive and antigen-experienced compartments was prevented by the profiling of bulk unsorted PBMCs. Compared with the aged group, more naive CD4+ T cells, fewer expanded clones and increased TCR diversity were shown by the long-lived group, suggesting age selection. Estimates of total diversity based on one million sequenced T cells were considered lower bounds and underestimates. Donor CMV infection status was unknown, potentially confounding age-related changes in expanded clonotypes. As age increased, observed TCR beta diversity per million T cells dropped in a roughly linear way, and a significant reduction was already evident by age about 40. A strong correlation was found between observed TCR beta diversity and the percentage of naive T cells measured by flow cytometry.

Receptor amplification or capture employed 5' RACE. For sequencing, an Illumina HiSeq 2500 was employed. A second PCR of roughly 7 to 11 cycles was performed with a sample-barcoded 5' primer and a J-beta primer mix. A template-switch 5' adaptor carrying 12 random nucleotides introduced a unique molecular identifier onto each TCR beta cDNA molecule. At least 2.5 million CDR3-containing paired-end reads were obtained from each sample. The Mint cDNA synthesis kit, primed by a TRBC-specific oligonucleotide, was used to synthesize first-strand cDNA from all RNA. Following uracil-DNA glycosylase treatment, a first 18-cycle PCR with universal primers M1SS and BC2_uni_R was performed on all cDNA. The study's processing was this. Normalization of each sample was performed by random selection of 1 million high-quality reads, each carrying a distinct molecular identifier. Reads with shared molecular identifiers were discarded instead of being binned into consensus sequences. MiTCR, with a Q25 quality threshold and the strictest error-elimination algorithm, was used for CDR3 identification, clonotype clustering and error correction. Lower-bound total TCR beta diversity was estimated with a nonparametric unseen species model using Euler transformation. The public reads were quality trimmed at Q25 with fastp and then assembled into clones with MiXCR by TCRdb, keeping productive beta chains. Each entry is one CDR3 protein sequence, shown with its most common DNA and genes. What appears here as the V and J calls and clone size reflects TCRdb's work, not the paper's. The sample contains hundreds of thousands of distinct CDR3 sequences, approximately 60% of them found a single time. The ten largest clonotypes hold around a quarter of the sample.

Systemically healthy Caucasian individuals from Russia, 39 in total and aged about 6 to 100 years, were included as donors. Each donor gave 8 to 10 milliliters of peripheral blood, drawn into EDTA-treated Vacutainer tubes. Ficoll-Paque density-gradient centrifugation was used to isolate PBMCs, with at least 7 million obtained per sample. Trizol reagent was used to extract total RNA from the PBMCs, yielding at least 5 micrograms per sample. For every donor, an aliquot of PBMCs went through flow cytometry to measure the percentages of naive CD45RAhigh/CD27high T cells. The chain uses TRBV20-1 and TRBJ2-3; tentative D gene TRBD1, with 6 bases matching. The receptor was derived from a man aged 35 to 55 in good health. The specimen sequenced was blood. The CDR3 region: CSAEDRSTDTQYF. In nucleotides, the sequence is TGCAGTGCCGAGGACAGAAGCACAGATACGCAGTATTTT.